This T cell receptor beta chain was recorded in a study of T cells in Graves' hyperthyroidism and ophthalmopathy. Graves' hyperthyroidism showing no ophthalmopathy progression within 18 months was considered stable. The CDR3 contains 14 residues. Per the germline V gene, CDR1 is LNHDA and CDR2 is SQIVND (reference sequence). V lost 6 bases to trimming and J lost 6 bases, with 15 bases between them. About this clonotype itself: Its antigen is not identified.

The investigators amplified TCR beta CDR3 regions from RNA transcripts. A set of HTBI primers served as the primers for a first-round RT-PCR of the TCR CDR3. TCRdb used MiXCR to reprocess the multiplex PCR reads, holding one entry per CDR3 protein. The sample has about 840,000 distinct CDR3 sequences, more than 30% seen once. Study-wide results and limits: A model of 13 V-J pairs discriminated ophthalmopathy from stable hyperthyroidism. In blood, most of the thyroid clonotypes expanded above 0.001 were also present.

This rearrangement joins TRBV19 to TRBJ1-5; a weak D match, TRBD1 (5 bases). The sample taken for sequencing was blood. The clonotype originates from a man aged 18 to 29 with Graves' hyperthyroidism. The CDR3 is CASRGQGQAQPQHF. The CDR3 DNA reads TGTGCCAGTAGGGGTCAGGGTCAAGCTCAGCCCCAGCATTTT.